This T cell receptor (beta chain) originates from a study of shared clonotypes between healthy human individuals (dated by TCRdb to 2020 to 2022). For the wider study: A couple of women and a few men aged 18 to 49 years were included in the cohort. To increase sequencing depth and limit assay-specific biases, TCR repertoire library preparation and sequencing were carried out by different laboratories using diverse techniques. Blood TCR repertoires of about 5 healthy adults were deeply sequenced to estimate repertoire size and the extent of clonotype sharing between individuals. For each donor, CD4 naive and CD4 memory were each run on three plates, CD8 naive on two plates, and CD8 memory on one plate. Between about 0.8 and 8.9 billion PBMCs per donor were obtained by leukapheresis. Findings and caveats that apply to the study as a whole: Roughly 5.2% of naive CD4, roughly 3.6% of naive CD8, roughly 2.4% of memory CD4, and approximately 0.4% of memory CD8 clonotypes were shared across a few donors. Because the study included a small number of donors, the genetic and exposure-history diversity represented was limited. Rarefaction of sorted-subset datasets indicated incomplete sequencing despite the large sequencing depth. Higher generation probabilities were observed for clonotypes shared by all four sorted-subset donors than for non-shared clonotypes. Based on pairwise subsampling, the degree of clonotype sharing among donors was expected to be affected by sequencing depth. Naive subsets generally had larger estimated clonotype richness than memory subsets. Sampling was limited to blood, and TCR repertoires in tissue likely differ from TCR repertoires in blood.

Donors were healthy HIV-negative adults with no recently reported acute infections or vaccinations. Every donor was a Caucasian adult residing in Nashville, Tennessee, USA. Magnetic negative selection was used to enrich CD4+ T cells, after which naive cells were positively selected on CD45RA and the negative fraction became the memory subset. Blood was obtained by leukapheresis, after which PBMCs were separated by Ficoll-Histopaque density gradient centrifugation and cryopreserved in liquid nitrogen vapor phase. Analytical flow cytometry was used to check the purity and quantity of every magnetically sorted T cell population. Genomic DNA was isolated from each sorted fraction and quantified by UV absorbance on a Nanodrop 2000c. Using the deep immunoSEQ assay, multiplex PCR amplified TCR CDR3 regions from genomic DNA. For each cell subset, the extracted genomic DNA was distributed evenly across all wells of several immunoSEQ 96-well plates, and each plate served as one replicate. For sorted subsets, around 0.2 ug genomic DNA, equal to 30,000 to 35,000 T cell genomes, was loaded into each replicate PCR. Purified libraries were measured with a Qubit 3.0 fluorometer, size-checked on a Bioanalyzer 2100, and measured again with the KAPA Library Quantification kit. Every immunoSEQ 96-well plate was sequenced on a dedicated single-read 150-cycle Illumina NextSeq 550 flow cell. Per the original workflow: Because the immunoSEQ output held only junctional sequences and lacked quality scores, the filtering could not match the filtering applied to full-length reads. Sequences were annotated with PyIR, a Python wrapper for IgBLAST v1.9, and V/J genes and CDR3 were assigned using IMGT germline references. Reads were filtered out if the reads had weak V/J assignments (E-value above 1e-6), no CDR3, stop codons, out-of-frame junctions, or ambiguous translated residues. V3J clonotypes were defined as sequences sharing the same inferred V gene, J gene, and CDR3 amino acid sequence. Percentage overlap between repertoires was calculated by dividing the number of shared unique clonotypes by the size of the smaller repertoire. Three approaches were used to assess repertoire richness: RTK rarefaction, the Chao1 estimator, and Recon v2.1 estimates of unobserved clonotypes. OLGA was used to compute generation probabilities for all TCRbeta clonotypes that the gDNA method yielded from a few donors. Imported from immuneACCESS, the table was reduced by TCRdb to in-frame sequences with V and J called. These copies leave out some clones; in studies compared against another copy, an unresolved V gene accounts for under half, and the cause of the remainder is not known. The D gene and trimming were derived from the DNA, and the V and J assignments and clone size from that table. The sample contains around 2.1 million clones, nearly 97% of them found a single time. Clones ranked in the top ten supply less than 0.15% of the sample.

Details on this clone: Which antigen it targets is not known. There are no base qualities to consult, and no much larger clone falls within one base.

The specimen sequenced was naive CD4+ T cells sorted from blood. The cell subset or site label here, explained by the study, means: CD45RA+ positively selected. The TCR comes from a man younger than 30 in good health.

CDR3 protein: CASRRTGSNQPQHF. The nucleotide sequence is given as TGTGCCAGTCGCCGGACAGGGAGTAATCAGCCCCAGCATTTT. The chain is encoded by TRBV19 joined to TRBJ1-5, with 8 middle bases fitting TRBD1. Including cysteine and phenylalanine, the CDR3 has 14 amino acids. The DNA shown is the 42-base CDR3, in frame from base 1. For this chain, trimming is 8 bases at the V end and 4 bases at the J end, and the number of junction bases without a gene match is 7. CDR1 is given as LNHDA and CDR2 as SQIVND, both from the germline V gene (reference sequence).